This T cell receptor (beta chain) emerged from a study of blood T cell repertoires in COVID-19. Study context: Sources were T cells, B-cell-depleted T cells, or PBMCs; the material itself was cDNA or gDNA.

V was pared by 4 bases and J by 5 bases, with 7 bases of the junction left unmatched. CDR3 size: 14 residues. From germline, CDR1 is LGHDT and CDR2 YNNKEL (reference sequence). Authors' data handling: The authors estimated nucleated cell counts from reference gene primer amplification. TCRdb keeps only in-frame clones here, not all; method: immunoSEQ multiplex PCR. V, J and clone size were drawn from that table, and D and trimming were deduced from the DNA. Altogether 90,000 to 130,000 clones are present, 86% being singletons, with the ten largest covering about 4.5%. Sequencing was performed on peripheral blood. This chain joins TRBV3-1 (or the pseudogene TRBV3-2) and TRBJ2-5, with 7 bases identical to TRBD2. This clonotype was sampled from a man aged 40-49 years with acute or convalescent COVID-19. The CDR3 bases are TGTGCCAGCAGCCCGGGCCCGGGAGGCGAGACCCAGTACTTC. Protein: CASSPGPGGETQYF.